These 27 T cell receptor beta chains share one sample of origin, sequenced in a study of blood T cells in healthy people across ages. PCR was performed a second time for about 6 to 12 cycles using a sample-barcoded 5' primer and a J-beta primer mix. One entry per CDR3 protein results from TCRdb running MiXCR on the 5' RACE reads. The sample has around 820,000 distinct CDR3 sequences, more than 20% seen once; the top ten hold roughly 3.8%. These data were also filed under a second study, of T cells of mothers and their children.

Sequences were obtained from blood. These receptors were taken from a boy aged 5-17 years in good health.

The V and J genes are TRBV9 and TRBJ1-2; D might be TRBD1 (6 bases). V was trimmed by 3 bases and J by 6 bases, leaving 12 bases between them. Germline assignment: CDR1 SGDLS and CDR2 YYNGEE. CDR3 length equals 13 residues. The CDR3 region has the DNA TGTGCCAGCAGCGCGGCAGGGGAAGATGGCTACACCTTC. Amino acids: CASSAAGEDGYTF.

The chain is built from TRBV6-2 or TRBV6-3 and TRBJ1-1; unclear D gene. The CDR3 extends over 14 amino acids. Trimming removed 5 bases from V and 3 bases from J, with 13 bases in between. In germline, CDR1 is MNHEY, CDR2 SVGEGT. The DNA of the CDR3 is TGTGCCAGCAGTCCCGATACTTCTTACACTGAAGCTTTCTTT. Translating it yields CASSPDTSYTEAFF.

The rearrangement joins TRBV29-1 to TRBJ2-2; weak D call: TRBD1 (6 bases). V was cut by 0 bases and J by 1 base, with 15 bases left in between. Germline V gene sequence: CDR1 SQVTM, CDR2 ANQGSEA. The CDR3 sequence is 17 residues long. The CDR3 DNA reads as TGCAGCGTTGAAGATTGGTCAGGGGCTATGAACACCGGGGAGCTGTTTTTT. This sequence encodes CSVEDWSGAMNTGELFF.

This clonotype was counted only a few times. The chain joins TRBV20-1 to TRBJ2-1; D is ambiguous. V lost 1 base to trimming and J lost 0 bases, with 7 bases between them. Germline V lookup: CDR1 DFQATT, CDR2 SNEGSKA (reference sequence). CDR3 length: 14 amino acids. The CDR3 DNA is TGCAGTGCTAGAGTCGATGGCTCCTACAATGAGCAGTTCTTC. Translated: CSARVDGSYNEQFF.

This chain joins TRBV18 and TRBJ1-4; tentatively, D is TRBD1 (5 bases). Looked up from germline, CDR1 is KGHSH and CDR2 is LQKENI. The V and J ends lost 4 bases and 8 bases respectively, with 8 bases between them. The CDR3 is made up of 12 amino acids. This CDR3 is CASSQRDEKLFF. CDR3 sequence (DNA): TGTGCCAGCTCACAACGGGACGAAAAACTGTTTTTT. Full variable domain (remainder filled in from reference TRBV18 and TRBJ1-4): NAGVMQNPRHLVRRRGQEARLRCSPMKGHSHVYWYRQLPEEGLKFMVYLQKENIIDESGMPKERFSAEFPKEGPSILRIQQVVRGDSAAYFCASSQRDEKLFFGSGTQLSVL.

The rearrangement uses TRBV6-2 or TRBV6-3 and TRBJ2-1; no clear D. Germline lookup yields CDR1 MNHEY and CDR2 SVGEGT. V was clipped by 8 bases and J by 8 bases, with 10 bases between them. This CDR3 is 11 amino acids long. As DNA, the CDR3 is TGTGCCAGCGCCCACACCGATGAGCAGTTCTTC. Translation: CASAHTDEQFF.

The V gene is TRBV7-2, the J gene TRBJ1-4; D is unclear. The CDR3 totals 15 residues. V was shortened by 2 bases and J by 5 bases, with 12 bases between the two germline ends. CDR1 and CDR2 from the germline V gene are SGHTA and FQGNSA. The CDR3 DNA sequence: TGTGCCAGCAGCTTACCGCCACAGAACAATGAAAAACTGTTTTTT. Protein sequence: CASSLPPQNNEKLFF.

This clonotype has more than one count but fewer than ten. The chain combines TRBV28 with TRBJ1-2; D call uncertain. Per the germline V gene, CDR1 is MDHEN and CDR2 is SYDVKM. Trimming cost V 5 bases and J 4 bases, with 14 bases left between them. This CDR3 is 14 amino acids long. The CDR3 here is CASSQGSPSYGYTF. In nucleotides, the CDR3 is TGTGCCAGCAGTCAAGGGAGCCCCTCCTATGGCTACACCTTC.

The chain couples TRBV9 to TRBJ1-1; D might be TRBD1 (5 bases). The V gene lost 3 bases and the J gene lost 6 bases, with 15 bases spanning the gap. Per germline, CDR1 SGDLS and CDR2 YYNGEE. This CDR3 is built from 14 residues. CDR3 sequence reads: CASSARDSPPEAFF. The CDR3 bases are TGTGCCAGCAGCGCCCGCGACAGTCCACCTGAAGCTTTCTTT.

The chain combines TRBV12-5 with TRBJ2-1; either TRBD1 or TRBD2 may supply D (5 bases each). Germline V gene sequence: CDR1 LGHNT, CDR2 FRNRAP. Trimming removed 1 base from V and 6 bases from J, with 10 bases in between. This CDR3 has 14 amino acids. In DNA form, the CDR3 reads TGTGCTAGTGGTTTGGACCTGGGACGCAATGAGCAGTTCTTC. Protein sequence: CASGLDLGRNEQFF.

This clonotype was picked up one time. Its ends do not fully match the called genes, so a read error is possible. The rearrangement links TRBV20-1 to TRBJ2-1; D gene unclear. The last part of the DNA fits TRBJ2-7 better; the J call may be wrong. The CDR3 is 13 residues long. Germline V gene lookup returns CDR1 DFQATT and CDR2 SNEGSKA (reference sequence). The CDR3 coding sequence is TGCAGTGCTTCCTCGGAAAATACCTACGGGCAGTACTTC. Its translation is CSASSENTYGQYF.

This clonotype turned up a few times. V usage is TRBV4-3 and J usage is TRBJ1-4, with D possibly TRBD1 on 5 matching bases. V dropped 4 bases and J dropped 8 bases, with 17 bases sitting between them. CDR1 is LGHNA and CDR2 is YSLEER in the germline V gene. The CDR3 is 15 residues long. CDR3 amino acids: CASSPSLGVYEKLFF. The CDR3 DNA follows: TGCGCCAGCAGCCCGAGCTTAGGGGTTTACGAAAAACTGTTTTTT.

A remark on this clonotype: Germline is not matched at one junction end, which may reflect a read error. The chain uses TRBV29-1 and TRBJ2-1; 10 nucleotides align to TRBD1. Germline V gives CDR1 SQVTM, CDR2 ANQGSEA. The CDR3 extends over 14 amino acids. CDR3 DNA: TGTAGCGTAGTTGACAGGGGGCGTGACAATGAGCAGTTCTTC. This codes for CSVVDRGRDNEQFF.

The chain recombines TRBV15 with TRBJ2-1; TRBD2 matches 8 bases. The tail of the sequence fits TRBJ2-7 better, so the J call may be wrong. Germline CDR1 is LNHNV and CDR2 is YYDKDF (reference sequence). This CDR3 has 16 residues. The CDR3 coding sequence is TGTGCCACCAGCAGAGTCGCCGCGGGGGGCGGGTACGAGCAGTACTTC. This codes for CATSRVAAGGGYEQYF.

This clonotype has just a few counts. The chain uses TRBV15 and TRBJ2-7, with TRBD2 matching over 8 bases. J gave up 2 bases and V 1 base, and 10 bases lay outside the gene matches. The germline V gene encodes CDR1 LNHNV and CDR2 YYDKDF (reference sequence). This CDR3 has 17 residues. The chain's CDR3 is CATSRVRSSGVTYEQYF. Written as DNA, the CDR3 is TGTGCCACCAGCAGAGTTCGAAGTAGCGGGGTGACCTACGAGCAGTACTTC.

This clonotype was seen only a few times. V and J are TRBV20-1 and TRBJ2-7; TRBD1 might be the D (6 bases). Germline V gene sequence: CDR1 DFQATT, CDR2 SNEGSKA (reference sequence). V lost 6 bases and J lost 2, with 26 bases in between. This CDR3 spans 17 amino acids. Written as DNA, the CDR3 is TGCAGTGCCCCCGAGGGCCATAACAGGGATACTCCCTACGAGCAGTACTTC. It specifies CSAPEGHNRDTPYEQYF.

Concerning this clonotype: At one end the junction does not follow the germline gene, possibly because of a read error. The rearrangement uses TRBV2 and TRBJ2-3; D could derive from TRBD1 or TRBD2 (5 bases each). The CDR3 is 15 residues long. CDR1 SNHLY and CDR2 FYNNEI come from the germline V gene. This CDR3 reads CASSEALRGTDTLYF. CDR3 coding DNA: TGTGCCAGCAGTGAAGCGCTTCGGGGCACAGATACGCTGTATTTT. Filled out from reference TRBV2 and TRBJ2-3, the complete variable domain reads EPEVTQTPSHQVTQMGQEVILRCVPISNHLYFYWYRQILGQKVEFLVSFYNNEISEKSEIFDDQFSVERPDGSNFTLKIRSTKLEDSAMYFCASSEALRGTDTLYFGPGTRLTVL.

The DNA of the CDR3 is TGCAGCGTTGGCACAGGGCCCTACTATGGCTACACCTTC. Protein product: CSVGTGPYYGYTF. The chain uses TRBV29-1 and TRBJ1-2, with TRBD1 as a possible D gene (6 bases). V gave up 4 bases and J gave up 3 bases, with 12 bases separating them. The CDR3 length is 13 residues. Germline CDR1 and CDR2: SQVTM and ANQGSEA.

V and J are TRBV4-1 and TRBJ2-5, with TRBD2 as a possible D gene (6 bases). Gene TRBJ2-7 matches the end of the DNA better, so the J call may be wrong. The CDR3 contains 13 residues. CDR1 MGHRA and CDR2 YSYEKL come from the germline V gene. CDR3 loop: CASSRGDVYEQYF. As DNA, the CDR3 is TGCGCCAGCAGCCGGGGGGATGTCTACGAGCAGTACTTC.

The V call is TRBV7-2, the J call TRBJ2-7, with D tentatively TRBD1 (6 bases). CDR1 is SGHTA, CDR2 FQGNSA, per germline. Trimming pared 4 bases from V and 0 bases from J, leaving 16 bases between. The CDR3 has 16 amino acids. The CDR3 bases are TGTGCCAGCAGCTGGTTTGGGCAGGGGTCCTCCTACGAGCAGTACTTC. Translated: CASSWFGQGSSYEQYF.

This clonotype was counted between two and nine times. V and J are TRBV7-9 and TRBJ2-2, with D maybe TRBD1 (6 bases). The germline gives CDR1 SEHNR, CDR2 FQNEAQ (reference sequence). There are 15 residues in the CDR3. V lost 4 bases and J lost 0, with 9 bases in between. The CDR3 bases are TGTGCCAGCAGCTCCAGGGGTGCGAACACCGGGGAGCTGTTTTTT. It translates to CASSSRGANTGELFF.

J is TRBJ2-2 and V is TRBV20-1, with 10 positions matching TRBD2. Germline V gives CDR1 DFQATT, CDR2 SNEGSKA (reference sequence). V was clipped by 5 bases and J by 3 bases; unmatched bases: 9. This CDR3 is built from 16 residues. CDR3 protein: CSARQSGRGDTGELFF. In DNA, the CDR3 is TGCAGTGCTCGACAGAGCGGGAGGGGAGACACCGGGGAGCTGTTTTTT.

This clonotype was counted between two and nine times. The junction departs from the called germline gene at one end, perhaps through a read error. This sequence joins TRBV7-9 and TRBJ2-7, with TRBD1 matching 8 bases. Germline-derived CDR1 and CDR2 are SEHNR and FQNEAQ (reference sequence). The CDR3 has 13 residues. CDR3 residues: CTSSVTGGYEQYF. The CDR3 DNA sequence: TGTACCAGCAGCGTAACAGGGGGCTACGAGCAGTACTTC.

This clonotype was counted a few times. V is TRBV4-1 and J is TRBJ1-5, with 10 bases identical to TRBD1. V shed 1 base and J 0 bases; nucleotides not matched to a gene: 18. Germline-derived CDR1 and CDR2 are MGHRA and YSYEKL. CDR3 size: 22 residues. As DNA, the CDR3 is TGCGCCAGCAGCCAAGGTGGTGGGCCCATCCGGGACAGGGGCTATAGCAATCAGCCCCAGCATTTT. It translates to CASSQGGGPIRDRGYSNQPQHF.

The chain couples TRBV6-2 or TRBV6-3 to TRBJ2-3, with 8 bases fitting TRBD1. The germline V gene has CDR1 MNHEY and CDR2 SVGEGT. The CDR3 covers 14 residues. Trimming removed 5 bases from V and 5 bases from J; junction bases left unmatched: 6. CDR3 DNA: TGTGCCAGCAGTCCGACAGGGGCGAGAGATACGCAGTATTTT. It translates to CASSPTGARDTQYF.

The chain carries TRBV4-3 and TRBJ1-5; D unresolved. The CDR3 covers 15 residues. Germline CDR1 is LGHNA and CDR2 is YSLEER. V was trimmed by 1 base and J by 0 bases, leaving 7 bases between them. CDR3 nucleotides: TGCGCCAGCAGCCAAGTCGCGTTTAGCAATCAGCCCCAGCATTTT. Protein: CASSQVAFSNQPQHF.

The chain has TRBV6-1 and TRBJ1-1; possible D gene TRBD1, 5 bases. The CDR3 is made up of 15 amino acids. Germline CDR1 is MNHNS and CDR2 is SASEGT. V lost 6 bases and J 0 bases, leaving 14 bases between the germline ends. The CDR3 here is CASSASRGLNTEAFF. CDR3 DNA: TGTGCCAGCAGCGCGTCTCGGGGGTTGAACACTGAAGCTTTCTTT.